This T cell receptor beta chain comes out of a study of PD-1 blockade in classical Hodgkin lymphoma. Broader study findings: Complete responders possessed baseline diversity comparable to newly diagnosed patients.

Sample time point: cycle 4 day 1 (C4D1), after more than five weeks of nivolumab. Relapse after autologous stem cell transplantation occurred in every patient, and brentuximab vedotin exposure varied. The CDR3 has 13 amino acids. The V end lost 4 bases, the J end lost 5 bases, and 12 bases lay between the germline ends. Looked up from germline, CDR1 is SGHNT and CDR2 is YYREEE (reference sequence). With regard to this clone: Its antigen is currently unknown.

Clones were read by immunoSEQ multiplex PCR, and TCRdb kept only the in-frame ones, dropping some. The table records approximately 21,000 clones, 60% to 80% of them present only once. This chain joins TRBV5-4 and TRBJ1-2, with a tentative D call TRBD1 (6 bases). The receptor comes from a human donor with classical Hodgkin lymphoma. This material consisted of peripheral blood mononuclear cells (PBMCs), taken before the fourth cycle of nivolumab. The CDR3 DNA follows: TGTGCCAGCAGCACAGGGTTAGGGTATGGCTACACCTTC. This gives the protein CASSTGLGYGYTF.